The T cell receptor (beta chain) under discussion was sequenced for a study of monozygotic twins with inflammatory bowel disease. Whole-study findings and limits: Versus healthy twins, IBD patients showed fewer clonotypes shared with others, especially with disease activity. The results supported no single strong signal or clonotype associated with IBD.

Concerning this clonotype: The antigen remains unidentified.

About 3,200 ng of total RNA went into each TCR library. Template switching was used to attach UMIs, which incorporated a 6-nucleotide sample barcode. TCRdb reworked the 5' RACE reads into one entry per CDR3 protein, no DNA. The repertoire table contains 200,000 to 250,000 distinct CDR3 sequences. This CDR3 is 15 amino acids long. Germline V gene data show CDR1 as LGHNA and CDR2 as YNFKEQ. The clonotype was recovered from a human donor with ulcerative colitis or Crohn's disease, or a healthy co-twin of an affected twin (not recorded which). The rearrangement links TRBV4-2 to TRBJ1-1; no DNA is available, so the TRBD1 call from TCRdb remains unchecked. Sequenced: blood. CDR3 sequence reads: CASSQVGTTNTEAFF.